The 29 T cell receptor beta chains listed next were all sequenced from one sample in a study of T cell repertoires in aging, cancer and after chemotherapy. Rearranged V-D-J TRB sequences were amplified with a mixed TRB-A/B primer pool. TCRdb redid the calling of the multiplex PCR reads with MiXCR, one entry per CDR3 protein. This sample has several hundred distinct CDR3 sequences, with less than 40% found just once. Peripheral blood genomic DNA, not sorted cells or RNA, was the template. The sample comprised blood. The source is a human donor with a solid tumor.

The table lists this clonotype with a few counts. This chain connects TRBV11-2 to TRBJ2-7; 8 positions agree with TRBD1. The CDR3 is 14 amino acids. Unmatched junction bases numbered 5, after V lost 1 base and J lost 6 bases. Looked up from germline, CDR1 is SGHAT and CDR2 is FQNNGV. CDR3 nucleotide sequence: TGTGCCAGCAGCTTAGGGACAGGGATAGGCGAGCAGTACTTC. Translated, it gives CASSLGTGIGEQYF.

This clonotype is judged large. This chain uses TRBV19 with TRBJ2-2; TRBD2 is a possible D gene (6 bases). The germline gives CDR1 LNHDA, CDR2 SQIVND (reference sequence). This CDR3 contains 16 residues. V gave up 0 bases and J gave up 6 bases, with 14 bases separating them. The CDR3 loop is CASSIDSWLASGELFF. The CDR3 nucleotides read TGTGCCAGTAGTATAGATAGTTGGCTAGCGTCCGGGGAGCTGTTTTTT.

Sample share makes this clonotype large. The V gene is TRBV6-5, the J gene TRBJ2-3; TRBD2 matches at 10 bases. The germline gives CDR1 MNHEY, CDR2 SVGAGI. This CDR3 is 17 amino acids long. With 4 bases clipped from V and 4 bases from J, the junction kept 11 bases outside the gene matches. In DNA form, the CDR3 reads TGTGCCAGCAGTTCTGAAGTGGGACTAGCGAATTCAGATACGCAGTATTTT. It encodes CASSSEVGLANSDTQYF.

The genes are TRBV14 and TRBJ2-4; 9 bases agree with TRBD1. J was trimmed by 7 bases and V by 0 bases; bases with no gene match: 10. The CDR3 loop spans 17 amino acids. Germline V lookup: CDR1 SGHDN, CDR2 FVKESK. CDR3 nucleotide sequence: TGTGCCAGCAGCCAAGAAGGGACAGGGAGAAGTGGGAACATTCAGTACTTC. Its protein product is CASSQEGTGRSGNIQYF. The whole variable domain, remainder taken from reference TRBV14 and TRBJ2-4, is EAGVTQFPSHSVIEKGQTVTLRCDPISGHDNLYWYRRVMGKEIKFLLHFVKESKQDESGMPNNRFLAERTGGTYSTLKVQPAELEDSGVYFCASSQEGTGRSGNIQYFGAGTRLSVL.

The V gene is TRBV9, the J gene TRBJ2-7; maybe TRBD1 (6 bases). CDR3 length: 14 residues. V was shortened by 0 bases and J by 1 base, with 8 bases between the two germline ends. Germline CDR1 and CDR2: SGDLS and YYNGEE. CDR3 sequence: CASSVGQDSYEQYF. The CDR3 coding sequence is TGTGCCAGCAGCGTAGGACAGGATTCCTACGAGCAGTACTTC.

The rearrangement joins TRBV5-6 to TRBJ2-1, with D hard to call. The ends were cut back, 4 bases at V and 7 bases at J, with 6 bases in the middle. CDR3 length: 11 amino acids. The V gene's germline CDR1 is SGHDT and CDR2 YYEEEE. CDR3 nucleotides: TGTGCCAGCAGCGGTTGGAATGAGCAGTTCTTC. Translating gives CASSGWNEQFF. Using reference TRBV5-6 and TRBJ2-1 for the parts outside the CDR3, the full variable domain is DAGVTQSPTHLIKTRGQQVTLRCSPKSGHDTVSWYQQALGQGPQFIFQYYEEEERQRGNFPDRFSGHQFPNYSSELNVNALLLGDSALYLCASSGWNEQFFGPGTRLTVL.

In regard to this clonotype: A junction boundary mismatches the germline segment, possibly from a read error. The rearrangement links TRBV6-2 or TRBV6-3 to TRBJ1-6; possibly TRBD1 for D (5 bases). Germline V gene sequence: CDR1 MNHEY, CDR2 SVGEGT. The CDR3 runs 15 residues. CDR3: CASSSFEQVGATRSF. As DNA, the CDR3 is TGTGCCAGCAGTTCCTTCGAGCAGGTCGGGGCGACGAGAAGCTTT.

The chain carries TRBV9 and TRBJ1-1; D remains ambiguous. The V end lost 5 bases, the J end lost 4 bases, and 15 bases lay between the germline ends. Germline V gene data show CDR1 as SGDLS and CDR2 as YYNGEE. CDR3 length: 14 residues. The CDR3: CASSAVGRATEAFF. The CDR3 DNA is TGTGCCAGCAGTGCGGTGGGGAGGGCCACTGAAGCTTTCTTT. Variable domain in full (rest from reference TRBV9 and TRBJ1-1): DSGVTQTPKHLITATGQRVTLRCSPRSGDLSVYWYQQSLDQGLQFLIQYYNGEERAKGNILERFSAQQFPDLHSELNLSSLELGDSALYFCASSAVGRATEAFFGQGTRLTVV.

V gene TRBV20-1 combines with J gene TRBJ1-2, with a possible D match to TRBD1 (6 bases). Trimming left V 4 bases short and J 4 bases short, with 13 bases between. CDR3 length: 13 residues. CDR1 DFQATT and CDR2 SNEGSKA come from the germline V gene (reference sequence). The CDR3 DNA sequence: TGCAGTGCTACTAACAGGGTTGGCTATGGCTACACCTTC. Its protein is CSATNRVGYGYTF.

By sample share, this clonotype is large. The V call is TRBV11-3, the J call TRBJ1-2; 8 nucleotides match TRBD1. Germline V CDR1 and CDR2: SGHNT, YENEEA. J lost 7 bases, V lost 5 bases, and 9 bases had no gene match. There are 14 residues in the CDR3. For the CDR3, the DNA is TGTGCCAGCAGCCCAGCTCAGGGGGCATTTGGCTACACCTTC. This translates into CASSPAQGAFGYTF.

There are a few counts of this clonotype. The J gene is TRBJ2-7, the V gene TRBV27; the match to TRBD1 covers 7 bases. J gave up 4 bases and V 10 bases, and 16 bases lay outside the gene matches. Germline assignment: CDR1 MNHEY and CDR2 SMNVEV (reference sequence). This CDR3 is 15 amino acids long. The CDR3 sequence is CATDKQGLATYEQYF. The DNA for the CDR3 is TGTGCCACCGATAAACAGGGGTTGGCGACTTACGAGCAGTACTTC.

Here the CDR3 reads CASSDRGTDTQYF. DNA for the CDR3: TGTGCCAGCAGTGACAGGGGCACAGATACGCAGTATTTT. V and J are TRBV6-4 and TRBJ2-3; D ambiguous. V was trimmed by 2 bases and J by 1 base, leaving 4 bases between them. The germline CDR1 and CDR2 sequences are MRHNA and SNTAGT. The CDR3 spans 13 residues.

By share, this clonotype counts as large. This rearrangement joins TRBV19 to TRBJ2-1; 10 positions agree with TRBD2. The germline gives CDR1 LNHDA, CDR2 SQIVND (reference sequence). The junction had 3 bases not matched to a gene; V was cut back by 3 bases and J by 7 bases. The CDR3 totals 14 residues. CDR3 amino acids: CASSIVTSGNEQFF. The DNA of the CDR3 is TGTGCCAGTAGTATCGTGACTAGCGGGAATGAGCAGTTCTTC.

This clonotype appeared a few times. CDR3 nucleotide sequence: TGTGCCAGCAGTTTATCAGTCGACAATGAGCAGTTCTTC. Its translation is CASSLSVDNEQFF. The V and J genes are TRBV28 and TRBJ2-1; D remains ambiguous. This CDR3 has 13 amino acids. With 1 base removed from V and 5 bases from J, the gap between germline ends came to 6 bases. The V gene's germline CDR1 is MDHEN and CDR2 SYDVKM.

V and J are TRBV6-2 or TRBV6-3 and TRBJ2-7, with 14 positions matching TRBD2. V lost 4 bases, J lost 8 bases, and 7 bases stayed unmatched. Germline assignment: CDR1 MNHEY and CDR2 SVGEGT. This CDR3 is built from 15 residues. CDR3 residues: CASSFPGLAGDKQYF. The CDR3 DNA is TGTGCCAGCAGTTTCCCGGGACTAGCGGGGGATAAGCAGTACTTC.

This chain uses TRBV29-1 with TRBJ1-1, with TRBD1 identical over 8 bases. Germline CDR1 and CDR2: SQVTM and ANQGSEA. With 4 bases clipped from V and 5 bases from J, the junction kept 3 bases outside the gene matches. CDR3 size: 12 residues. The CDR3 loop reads CSVGQGRTEAFF. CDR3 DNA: TGCAGCGTTGGACAGGGGAGGACTGAAGCTTTCTTT.

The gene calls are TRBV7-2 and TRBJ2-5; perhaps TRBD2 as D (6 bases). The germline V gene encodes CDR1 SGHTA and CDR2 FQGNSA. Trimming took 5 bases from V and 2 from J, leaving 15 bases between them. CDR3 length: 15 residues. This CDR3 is CASSRSGGIQETQYF. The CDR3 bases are TGTGCCAGCAGCAGATCTGGCGGGATTCAAGAGACCCAGTACTTC.

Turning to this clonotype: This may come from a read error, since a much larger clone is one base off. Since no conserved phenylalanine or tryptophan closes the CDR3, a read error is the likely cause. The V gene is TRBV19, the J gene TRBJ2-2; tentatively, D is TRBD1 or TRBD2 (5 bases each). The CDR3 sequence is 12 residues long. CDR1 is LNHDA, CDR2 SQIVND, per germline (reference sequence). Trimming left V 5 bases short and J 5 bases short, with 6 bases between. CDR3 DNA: TGTGCCAGTAGTTGGGGGACCGGGGAGCTGTTTTCT. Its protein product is CASSWGTGELFS.

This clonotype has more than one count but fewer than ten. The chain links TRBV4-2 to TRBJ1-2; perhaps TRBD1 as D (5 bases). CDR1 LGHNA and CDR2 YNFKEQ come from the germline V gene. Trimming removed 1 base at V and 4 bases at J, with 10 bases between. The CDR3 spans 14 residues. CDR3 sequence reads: CASSQGREFYGYTF. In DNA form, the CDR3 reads TGTGCCAGCAGCCAAGGCAGGGAATTCTATGGCTACACCTTC.

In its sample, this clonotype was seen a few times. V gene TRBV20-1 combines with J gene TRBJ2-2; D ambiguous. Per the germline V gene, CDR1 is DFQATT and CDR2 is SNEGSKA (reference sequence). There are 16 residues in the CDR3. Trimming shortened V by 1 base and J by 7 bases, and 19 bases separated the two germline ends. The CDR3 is CSARGAASSRVGELFF. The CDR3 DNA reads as TGCAGTGCTAGAGGCGCGGCTTCCTCTAGAGTCGGGGAGCTGTTTTTT.

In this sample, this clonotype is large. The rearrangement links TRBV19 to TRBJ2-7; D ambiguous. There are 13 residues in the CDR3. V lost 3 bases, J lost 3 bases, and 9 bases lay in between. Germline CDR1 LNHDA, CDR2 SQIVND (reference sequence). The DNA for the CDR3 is TGTGCCAGTAGTATGCAGATATACTACGAGCAGTACTTC. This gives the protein CASSMQIYYEQYF.

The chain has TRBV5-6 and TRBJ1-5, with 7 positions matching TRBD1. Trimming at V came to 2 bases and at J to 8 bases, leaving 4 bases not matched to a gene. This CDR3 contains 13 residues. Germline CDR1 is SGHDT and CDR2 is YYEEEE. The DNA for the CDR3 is TGTGCCAGCAGCTTACAAACAGGGGAGCCCCAGCATTTT. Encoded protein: CASSLQTGEPQHF.

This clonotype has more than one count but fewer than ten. CDR3 in DNA: TGCGCCAGCAGCCAAGAAGCCCGAGGTTTCTCGAACACCGGGGAGCTGTTTTTT. This sequence encodes CASSQEARGFSNTGELFF. The V gene is TRBV4-3, the J gene TRBJ2-2, with no clear D. V lost 0 bases and J lost 0, with 14 bases in between. Per germline, CDR1 LGHNA and CDR2 YSLEER. This CDR3 has 18 residues.

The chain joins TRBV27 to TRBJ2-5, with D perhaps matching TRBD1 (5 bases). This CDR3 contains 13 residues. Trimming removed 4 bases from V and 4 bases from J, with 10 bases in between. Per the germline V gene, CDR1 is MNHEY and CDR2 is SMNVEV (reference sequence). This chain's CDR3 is CASSSQGGETQYF. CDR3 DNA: TGTGCCAGCAGTTCCCAGGGTGGAGAGACCCAGTACTTC.

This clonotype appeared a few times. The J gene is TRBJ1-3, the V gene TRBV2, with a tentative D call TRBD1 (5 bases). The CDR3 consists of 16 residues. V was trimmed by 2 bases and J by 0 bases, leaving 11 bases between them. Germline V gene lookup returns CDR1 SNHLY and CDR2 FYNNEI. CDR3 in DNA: TGTGCCAGCAGTGAATGGGGACCCCGCTCTGGAAACACCATATATTTT. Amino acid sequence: CASSEWGPRSGNTIYF.

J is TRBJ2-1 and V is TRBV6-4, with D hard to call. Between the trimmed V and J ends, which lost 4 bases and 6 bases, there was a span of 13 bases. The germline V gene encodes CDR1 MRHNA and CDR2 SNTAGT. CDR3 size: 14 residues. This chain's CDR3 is CASSAQVGGNEQFF. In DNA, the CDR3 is TGTGCCAGCAGTGCCCAAGTGGGCGGCAATGAGCAGTTCTTC.

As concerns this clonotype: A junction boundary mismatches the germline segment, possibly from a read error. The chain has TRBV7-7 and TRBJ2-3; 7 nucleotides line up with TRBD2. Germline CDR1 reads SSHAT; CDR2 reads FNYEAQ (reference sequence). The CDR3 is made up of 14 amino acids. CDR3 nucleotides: TGTGCTAGCAGCCAAGGACTAGGGGCGGATACGCAGTATTTT. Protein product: CASSQGLGADTQYF.

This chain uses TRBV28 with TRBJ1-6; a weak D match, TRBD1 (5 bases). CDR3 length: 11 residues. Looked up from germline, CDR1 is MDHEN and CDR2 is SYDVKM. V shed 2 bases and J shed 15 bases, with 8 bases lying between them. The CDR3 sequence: CASSLEGILHF. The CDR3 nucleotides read TGTGCCAGCAGTTTAGAGGGGATCCTCCACTTT.

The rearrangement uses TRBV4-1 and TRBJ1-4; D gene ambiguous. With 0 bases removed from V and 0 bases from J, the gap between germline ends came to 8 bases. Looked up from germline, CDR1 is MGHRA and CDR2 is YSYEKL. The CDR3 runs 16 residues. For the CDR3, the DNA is TGCGCCAGCAGCCAAGAGGAGGCTTCAACTAATGAAAAACTGTTTTTT. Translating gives CASSQEEASTNEKLFF.